A selection of T cell receptor beta chains follows, all from one sample in a study of shared clonotypes between healthy human individuals. Clones were sequenced by immunoSEQ multiplex PCR, and TCRdb holds only the in-frame ones, with some missing. The profile covers roughly 2.1 million clones, with about 93% appearing a single time and roughly 1.7% taken by the ten largest. The sequencing input was naive CD8+ T cells from PBMCs. Receptors were obtained from a man between 18 and 29 years old in good health. Some clones in this sample may be carry-over from other donors' samples. Both conserved end residues are part of each CDR3. The D gene is left open where the match is weak. Size values are once, few and many counts, or a class for expanded clones, and some rows have none.

V gene	clone size	J gene	D gene	CDR3 protein	CDR3 DNA
TRBV7-9	-	TRBJ1-1	TRBD1	CASSGRTGNTEAFF	TGTGCCAGCAGCGGGAGGACAGGGAACACTGAAGCTTTCTTT
TRBV7-9	once	TRBJ2-7	-	CASSFAPSYEQYF	TGTGCCAGCAGCTTCGCTCCCTCCTACGAGCAGTACTTC
TRBV4-1	-	TRBJ2-2	-	CASSQGKLVGELFF	TGCGCCAGCAGCCAAGGCAAGTTGGTGGGGGAGCTGTTTTTT
TRBV27	once	TRBJ2-2	-	CASSRYPQGGTFDTGELFF	TGTGCCAGCAGTCGCTACCCTCAGGGGGGGACGTTCGACACCGGGGAGCTGTTTTTT
TRBV28	-	TRBJ2-5	-	CASSKEGIQETQYF	TGTGCCAGCAGTAAGGAAGGGATACAAGAGACCCAGTACTTC
TRBV7-9	-	TRBJ2-5	TRBD2	CASSSQGLAGMVETQYF	TGTGCCAGCAGCTCCCAGGGACTAGCGGGAATGGTGGAGACCCAGTACTTC
TRBV11-2	-	TRBJ2-3	-	CASSNPILGTDTQYF	TGTGCCAGCTCGAACCCAATCTTGGGCACAGATACGCAGTATTTT
TRBV27	-	TRBJ1-5	-	CASSLIRSNQPQHF	TGTGCCAGCAGTTTAATTCGTAGCAATCAGCCCCAGCATTTT
TRBV15	-	TRBJ2-2	TRBD1	CATSRDRGLGGELFF	TGTGCCACCTCAAGGGACAGGGGACTCGGCGGGGAGCTGTTTTTT
TRBV5-3	-	TRBJ2-7	TRBD2	CARSQEFIGLAGGRAYEQYF	TGTGCCAGAAGCCAAGAATTCATAGGACTAGCGGGAGGGCGCGCCTACGAGCAGTACTTC